This section outlines one T cell receptor (beta chain) sequence together with its context. There are 14 residues in the CDR3. Germline CDR1 SGHTA, CDR2 FQGTGA. The V gene lost 2 bases and the J gene lost 9 bases, with 16 bases spanning the gap. The sample is drawn from a study of Graves' ophthalmopathy and Graves' hyperthyroidism. Study-wide context: Absence of ophthalmopathy within 18 months of follow-up defined stable hyperthyroidism.

Beta-chain TCR CDR3 regions were amplified from RNA transcripts. Investigators did first-round RT-PCR with HTBI primers, then second-round multiplex PCR. TCRdb analysed the multiplex PCR reads with MiXCR anew, one entry per CDR3 protein. The sample lists 500,000 to 700,000 distinct CDR3 sequences; roughly 39% were seen once. The sequence derives from an adult man with Graves' hyperthyroidism. The specimen was peripheral blood or thyroid tissue (not recorded which). V gene TRBV7-3 combines with J gene TRBJ2-5; TRBD2 is a possible D gene (5 bases). The CDR3 sequence: CASSLEGSNQPQYF. CDR3 sequence (DNA): TGTGCCAGCAGCTTAGAGGGTAGCAATCAGCCCCAGTACTTC.